The 30 T cell receptor beta chains below all came from one sample that was sequenced in a study of T cell responses to AZD1222 COVID-19 vaccine. The table came from immunoSEQ multiplex PCR; TCRdb's copy has only in-frame clones and leaves some out. This table has approximately 170,000 clones, approximately 94% appearing once. The material was peripheral blood, obtained 28 days after the second AZD1222 dose. These receptors came from an adult who received the AZD1222 COVID-19 vaccine.

A word on this clone: Distinct nucleotide sequences in the sample also encode this CDR3. This sequence joins TRBV20-1 and TRBJ1-2; D is undetermined. From germline, CDR1 is DFQATT and CDR2 SNEGSKA (reference sequence). V lost 3 bases and J 7 bases, leaving 3 bases between the germline ends. The CDR3 runs to 9 residues. The CDR3 loop is CSARGGYTF. The CDR3 DNA sequence: TGCAGTGCTAGGGGTGGCTACACCTTC.

The chain links TRBV18 to TRBJ1-4; D is uncertain. The germline V and J ends were trimmed by 0 bases and 10 bases, with 12 bases remaining between them. There are 14 residues in the CDR3. CDR1 KGHSH and CDR2 LQKENI come from the germline V gene. In nucleotides, the CDR3 is TGTGCCAGCTCACCACCCGTCCCCCGACCAAAACTGTTTTTT. This gives the protein CASSPPVPRPKLFF. The entire variable domain, with the rest obtained from reference TRBV18 and TRBJ1-4, is as follows: NAGVMQNPRHLVRRRGQEARLRCSPMKGHSHVYWYRQLPEEGLKFMVYLQKENIIDESGMPKERFSAEFPKEGPSILRIQQVVRGDSAAYFCASSPPVPRPKLFFGSGTQLSVL.

The V call is TRBV7-7, the J call TRBJ2-5; tentative D call: TRBD2 (5 bases). The CDR3 extends over 13 amino acids. In germline, CDR1 is SSHAT, CDR2 FNYEAQ (reference sequence). V was clipped by 1 base and J by 4 bases, with 7 bases between them. This CDR3 is CASSLVLAETQYF. The CDR3 nucleotides read TGTGCCAGCAGCTTAGTCCTAGCAGAGACCCAGTACTTC.

V usage is TRBV6-1 and J usage is TRBJ2-7, with 8 bases identical to TRBD1. Looked up from germline, CDR1 is MNHNS and CDR2 is SASEGT. V was clipped by 3 bases and J by 7 bases; unmatched bases: 11. This CDR3 is built from 15 residues. The CDR3 nucleotides are TGTGCCAGCAGTGACATTCGGGGACAGGTGGAGGAGCAGTACTTC. Translated: CASSDIRGQVEEQYF.

In its sample, this clone was seen once. The chain uses TRBV5-1 and TRBJ1-4; a weak D match, TRBD1 (5 bases). Germline CDR1 is SGHRS and CDR2 is YFSETQ. The CDR3 length is 15 residues. V dropped 1 base and J dropped 4 bases, with 11 bases sitting between them. The CDR3 coding sequence is TGCGCCAGCAGCTTGACCGGACAAATTAATGAAAAACTGTTTTTT. It yields the protein CASSLTGQINEKLFF.

The rearrangement joins TRBV24-1 to TRBJ2-1, with a possible D match to TRBD2 (6 bases). This CDR3 is built from 14 residues. The V end lost 0 bases, the J end lost 11 bases, and 13 bases lay between the germline ends. The V gene's germline CDR1 is KGHDR and CDR2 SFDVKD. In DNA form, the CDR3 reads TGTGCCACCAGTGATTTGGGAGGGAGCCACCAGCAGTTCTTC. Protein: CATSDLGGSHQQFF.

This rearrangement joins TRBV10-3 to TRBJ2-7; no clear D gene. Germline lookup yields CDR1 ENHRY and CDR2 SYGVKD. The ends were cut back, 0 bases at V and 4 bases at J, with 7 bases in the middle. The CDR3 runs 13 residues. CDR3: CAISESDRYEQYF. Written as DNA, the CDR3 is TGTGCCATCAGTGAGTCCGATAGGTACGAGCAGTACTTC.

This sequence joins TRBV27 and TRBJ2-2; D gene uncertain. Looked up from germline, CDR1 is MNHEY and CDR2 is SMNVEV (reference sequence). This CDR3 has 14 residues. The germline V and J ends were trimmed by 4 bases and 5 bases, with 11 bases remaining between them. CDR3 coding DNA: TGTGCCAGCAGTTACGGAAGCCCTACCGGGGAGCTGTTTTTT. Its translation: CASSYGSPTGELFF.

The chain uses TRBV3-1 (or the pseudogene TRBV3-2) and TRBJ2-7; weak D call: TRBD1 (5 bases). The V end was cut by 2 bases, the J end by 9 bases, with 17 bases between. The V gene's germline CDR1 is LGHDT and CDR2 YNNKEL (reference sequence). The CDR3 extends over 14 amino acids. The CDR3 DNA sequence: TGTGCCAGCAGCCAATCTGCAGGGAATTTGGGGCAGTACTTC. Its protein product is CASSQSAGNLGQYF.

The genes are TRBV4-1 and TRBJ2-7; 12 bases match TRBD2. The junction had 5 bases not matched to a gene; V was cut back by 1 base and J by 1 base. Germline V lookup: CDR1 MGHRA, CDR2 YSYEKL. CDR3 length equals 17 residues. CDR3 bases: TGCGCCAGCAGCCAAGTGGGACTAGCGGGTAGATCCTACGAGCAGTACTTC. This translates into CASSQVGLAGRSYEQYF.

The chain combines TRBV2 with TRBJ2-3; TRBD2 aligns across 8 bases. V was pared by 1 base and J by 0 bases, with 6 bases of the junction left unmatched. The CDR3 runs 17 residues. Germline CDR1 SNHLY, CDR2 FYNNEI. The CDR3, as DNA: TGTGCCAGCAGTGAAGGCGGTAGCGGGACTAGCACAGATACGCAGTATTTT. This gives the protein CASSEGGSGTSTDTQYF. Variable domain in full (rest from reference TRBV2 and TRBJ2-3): EPEVTQTPSHQVTQMGQEVILRCVPISNHLYFYWYRQILGQKVEFLVSFYNNEISEKSEIFDDQFSVERPDGSNFTLKIRSTKLEDSAMYFCASSEGGSGTSTDTQYFGPGTRLTVL.

This chain uses TRBV30 with TRBJ2-7; TRBD2 is a possible D gene (6 bases). Germline lookup yields CDR1 GTSNPN and CDR2 SVGIG (reference sequence). There are 13 residues in the CDR3. V lost 0 bases to trimming and J lost 5 bases, with 11 bases between them. As DNA, the CDR3 is TGTGCCTGGAGTGTCGGGAGTTCTCACGAGCAGTACTTC. Encoded protein: CAWSVGSSHEQYF.

The V and J genes are TRBV18 and TRBJ1-1; D is perhaps TRBD1 (6 bases). Germline CDR1 is KGHSH and CDR2 is LQKENI. CDR3 size: 15 residues. V was clipped by 8 bases and J by 5 bases, with 21 bases between them. The CDR3 DNA sequence: TGTGCCAGCGCCTCGGGGGGGGCCCGGGGAACTGAAGCTTTCTTT. Encoded protein: CASASGGARGTEAFF. The full variable domain, with the rest looked up from reference TRBV18 and TRBJ1-1, is NAGVMQNPRHLVRRRGQEARLRCSPMKGHSHVYWYRQLPEEGLKFMVYLQKENIIDESGMPKERFSAEFPKEGPSILRIQQVVRGDSAAYFCASASGGARGTEAFFGQGTRLTVV.

The chain has TRBV19 and TRBJ2-3; D is unclear. The V end was cut by 5 bases, the J end by 0 bases, with 12 bases between. This CDR3 region has 15 residues. Germline values: CDR1 LNHDA, CDR2 SQIVND (reference sequence). CDR3 coding DNA: TGTGCCAGTAGTTCCGACCGAACGAGCACAGATACGCAGTATTTT. This translates into CASSSDRTSTDTQYF.

The genes are TRBV28 and TRBJ2-1; 8 nucleotides align to TRBD2. The CDR3 spans 16 residues. V was pared by 6 bases and J by 15 bases, with 22 bases of the junction left unmatched. Germline CDR1 is MDHEN and CDR2 is SYDVKM. The CDR3 DNA sequence: TGTGCCAGCAGGCACGGTGGGACTAGTTCGCTGCAGGGGTTGTTCTTC. Protein sequence: CASRHGGTSSLQGLFF.

The gene calls are TRBV20-1 and TRBJ1-6; D remains unclear. V was trimmed by 3 bases and J by 7 bases, leaving 16 bases between them. This CDR3 contains 15 residues. Germline V lookup: CDR1 DFQATT, CDR2 SNEGSKA (reference sequence). The CDR3 DNA reads as TGCAGTGCTAGTGCGCTCGGGCTGCCGAATTCACCCCTCCACTTT. Translation: CSASALGLPNSPLHF.

The genes are TRBV11-2 and TRBJ2-7, with D perhaps matching TRBD1 (6 bases). The CDR3 runs to 17 residues. The ends were cut back, 4 bases at V and 3 bases at J, with 22 bases in the middle. Germline CDR1 and CDR2: SGHAT and FQNNGV. The CDR3 coding sequence is TGTGCCAGCAGCTCACGGACAGACACAAAACGCTACTACGAGCAGTACTTC. Its translation is CASSSRTDTKRYYEQYF.

This clone was found once. The rearrangement links TRBV27 to TRBJ2-1; 12 nucleotides agree with TRBD2. This CDR3 region has 16 residues. CDR1 is MNHEY and CDR2 is SMNVEV in the germline V gene (reference sequence). Germline trimming cut 7 bases from V and 7 bases from J; bases unmatched to any gene: 11. The CDR3 DNA reads TGTGCCAGCAATGCCCTAGCGGGAGGGATTAGGAATGAGCAGTTCTTC. Its translation: CASNALAGGIRNEQFF.

This clone occurred once. The chain's CDR3 is CASRLREFTEAFF. CDR3 DNA sequence: TGTGCCAGCAGACTCCGGGAATTCACTGAAGCTTTCTTT. The chain links TRBV6-5 to TRBJ1-1, with D unresolved. The CDR3 is 13 amino acids. With 6 bases removed from V and 4 bases from J, the gap between germline ends came to 12 bases. The germline V gene has CDR1 MNHEY and CDR2 SVGAGI.

The V call is TRBV29-1, the J call TRBJ2-5; 11 bases fit TRBD2. Losses at the gene ends were 7 bases for V and 4 bases for J; bases not matched to a gene: 5. Per germline, CDR1 SQVTM and CDR2 ANQGSEA. The CDR3 loop spans 13 amino acids. CDR3 nucleotides: TGCAGCGGTCTAGCGGGAGGCGGAGAGACCCAGTACTTC. Its translation is CSGLAGGGETQYF.

The chain uses TRBV24-1 and TRBJ2-1; TRBD2 aligns across 16 bases. Germline CDR1 KGHDR, CDR2 SFDVKD. CDR3 length equals 18 residues. The ends lost 0 bases at V and 7 bases at J; junction bases unmatched: 5. Here the CDR3 reads CATSDLYGTSGRVNEQFF. CDR3 coding DNA: TGTGCCACCAGTGATTTGTACGGGACTAGCGGGAGGGTTAATGAGCAGTTCTTC.

This clone was counted once. The chain links TRBV30 to TRBJ2-7; D perhaps matches TRBD1 (5 bases). Germline assignment: CDR1 GTSNPN and CDR2 SVGIG (reference sequence). Trimming left V 0 bases short and J 6 bases short, with 18 bases between. This CDR3 spans 15 amino acids. CDR3 nucleotides: TGTGCCTGGAGTGTATTGGGTTTAGGGGCGGTCGAGCAGTACTTC. This translates into CAWSVLGLGAVEQYF.

The rearrangement joins TRBV15 to TRBJ1-1; D possibly corresponds to TRBD1 (5 bases). CDR1 is LNHNV and CDR2 is YYDKDF in the germline V gene (reference sequence). The CDR3 runs 15 residues. V dropped 5 bases and J dropped 1 base, with 14 bases sitting between them. The DNA of the CDR3 is TGTGCCACCAGCTCGAACAGGTCACCGAACACTGAAGCTTTCTTT. Protein sequence: CATSSNRSPNTEAFF.

The rearrangement joins TRBV5-6 to TRBJ2-1, with D possibly matching TRBD2 (6 bases). The CDR3 is made up of 19 amino acids. CDR1 and CDR2 from the germline V gene are SGHDT and YYEEEE. The V end was cut by 0 bases, the J end by 5 bases, with 24 bases between. The CDR3 region has the DNA TGTGCCAGCAGCTTGGGTTGGGTCCCTACTAGCATGTATGACAATGAGCAGTTCTTC. Translating gives CASSLGWVPTSMYDNEQFF.

This chain joins TRBV29-1 and TRBJ2-1; 8 nucleotides line up with TRBD2. The CDR3 consists of 17 residues. The germline CDR1 and CDR2 sequences are SQVTM and ANQGSEA. The ends lost 3 bases at V and 6 bases at J; junction bases unmatched: 16. CDR3 DNA sequence: TGCAGCGTTGATTTTCGGCGCGGGACTAGTAGGGTCAATGAGCAGTTCTTC. Encoded protein: CSVDFRRGTSRVNEQFF.

The chain employs TRBV2 and TRBJ2-7; D is uncertain. The germline V gene encodes CDR1 SNHLY and CDR2 FYNNEI. V lost 6 bases, J lost 2 bases, and 11 bases lay in between. This CDR3 contains 13 residues. CDR3 protein: CASRADGPYEQYF. CDR3 nucleotide sequence: TGTGCCAGCAGGGCGGACGGACCCTACGAGCAGTACTTC.

Written as DNA, the CDR3 is TGCGCCAGCAGTGAGTACAGGGGCACTGAAGCTTTCTTT. Amino acid sequence: CASSEYRGTEAFF. V and J are TRBV10-1 and TRBJ1-1, with TRBD1 identical over 7 bases. J lost 4 bases, V lost 1 base, and 0 bases had no gene match. The germline gives CDR1 WNHNN, CDR2 SYGVQD (reference sequence). The CDR3 is 13 residues long.

The V call is TRBV30, the J call TRBJ1-2, with D maybe TRBD1 (6 bases). Germline-derived CDR1 and CDR2 are GTSNPN and SVGIG (reference sequence). The CDR3 sequence is 14 residues long. Between the trimmed V and J ends, which lost 2 bases and 4 bases, there was a span of 14 bases. The DNA of the CDR3 is TGTGCCTGGAGTCGGGACATCACTTCCTATGGCTACACCTTC. This codes for CAWSRDITSYGYTF.

This clone was seen more than once but under ten times. The genes are TRBV6-6 and TRBJ1-1; unclear D gene. Germline CDR1 reads MNHNY; CDR2 reads SVGAGI (reference sequence). The CDR3 extends over 13 amino acids. The V and J ends lost 2 bases and 4 bases respectively, with 8 bases between them. The CDR3 is CASSYRDGTEAFF. The DNA of the CDR3 is TGTGCCAGCAGTTACAGGGATGGCACTGAAGCTTTCTTT.

V is TRBV12-3 or TRBV12-4 and J is TRBJ2-1; D is unresolved. This CDR3 region has 13 residues. Trimming left V 6 bases short and J 8 bases short, with 14 bases between. In nucleotides, the CDR3 is TGTGCCAGCAGCGTCAGAGTAGCTCATGAGCAGTTCTTC. Encoded protein: CASSVRVAHEQFF.